The text below deals with one T cell receptor (beta chain). This specimen comes from a study of T cells after somatic rescue of genetic block. Germline V CDR1 and CDR2: SGHVS, FQNEAQ. Trimming at V came to 4 bases and at J to 4 bases, leaving 4 bases not matched to a gene. CDR3 length: 15 amino acids. Sequencing was performed with immunoSEQ multiplex PCR; in TCRdb, only in-frame clones are kept and a portion is missing. The sample shows approximately 78,000 clones, approximately 90% of them seen only once. This receptor was obtained from a man aged 30-40 years. The V and J genes are TRBV7-8 and TRBJ2-1; 10 positions agree with TRBD2. The sample taken for sequencing was peripheral blood mononuclear cells (PBMCs). The CDR3 reads CASSWLAGGYNEQFF. The CDR3 bases are TGTGCCAGCAGCTGGTTAGCGGGAGGTTACAATGAGCAGTTCTTC.